The 29 T cell receptor beta chains presented below share a single source sample, sequenced in a study of T-cell memory formation after mild COVID-19. TCRdb processed the 5' RACE reads anew with MiXCR; each CDR3 protein has one entry. Of about 130,000 distinct CDR3 sequences detected, about 6.5% appear once; the ten largest clones hold 2% to 2.5%. The sample taken for sequencing was PBMCs or a T cell subset sorted from them (not recorded which). The receptors were sampled from an adult woman who had mild COVID-19 (a few samples of this study predate the infection). Cell type and time point are not known.

This clonotype was counted at least ten times. The CDR3 DNA is TGCAGTGCTAGAGTTGGGGGCCATGGCTACACCTTC. The encoded protein is CSARVGGHGYTF. This sequence joins TRBV20-1 and TRBJ1-2; D is perhaps TRBD1 (6 bases). This CDR3 contains 12 residues. Trimming took 1 base from V and 6 from J, leaving 9 bases between them. Germline CDR1 reads DFQATT; CDR2 reads SNEGSKA (reference sequence).

This clonotype was counted many times. This rearrangement joins TRBV3-1 to TRBJ2-1; no definite D call. V dropped 1 base and J dropped 6 bases, with 7 bases sitting between them. The length of the CDR3 is 13 residues. CDR1 and CDR2 (germline): LGHDT, YNNKEL (reference sequence). The CDR3 DNA follows: TGTGCCAGCAGCCAAGGCGAGCGCAATGAGCAGTTCTTC. It translates to CASSQGERNEQFF.

This clonotype was recorded many times. The CDR3 sequence: CSAPGGGGSWSGELFF. CDR3 nucleotides: TGCAGTGCCCCCGGAGGGGGCGGGAGTTGGTCCGGGGAGCTGTTTTTT. The chain combines TRBV20-1 with TRBJ2-2; D may be TRBD1 or TRBD2 (7 bases each). Germline V gives CDR1 DFQATT, CDR2 SNEGSKA (reference sequence). This CDR3 has 16 residues. The ends were cut back, 6 bases at V and 6 bases at J, with 23 bases in the middle.

This clonotype was found a few times. The chain has TRBV27 and TRBJ2-3, with D perhaps matching TRBD2 (6 bases). The CDR3 loop spans 14 amino acids. Germline-derived CDR1 and CDR2 are MNHEY and SMNVEV (reference sequence). Trimming cost V 2 bases and J 8 bases, with 14 bases left between them. CDR3 bases: TGTGCCAGCAGTTTAAGGGGAGGAGTGGGTACGCAGTATTTT. It codes for CASSLRGGVGTQYF.

V usage is TRBV12-3 or TRBV12-4 and J usage is TRBJ2-5, with 10 bases identical to TRBD1. V was pared by 6 bases and J by 5 bases, with 9 bases of the junction left unmatched. The CDR3 spans 15 residues. The CDR3 DNA reads as TGTGCCAGCAGCCCTAGACAGGGGGCGGGTGAGACCCAGTACTTC. It encodes CASSPRQGAGETQYF.

This clonotype was counted at least ten times. The V and J genes are TRBV7-6 and TRBJ2-2; D is possibly TRBD1 (5 bases). V shed 5 bases and J shed 0 bases, with 13 bases lying between them. This CDR3 has 16 amino acids. Germline lookup yields CDR1 SGHVS and CDR2 FNYEAQ. The DNA of the CDR3 is TGTGCCAGCAGCCTCGACAGCCTACCGAACACCGGGGAGCTGTTTTTT. It yields the protein CASSLDSLPNTGELFF.

This clonotype was recorded at least ten times. The chain is built from TRBV5-1 and TRBJ1-5; 7 nucleotides align to TRBD1. The V and J ends lost 5 bases and 3 bases, in that order; junction bases with no gene match: 5. Germline V gene data show CDR1 as SGHRS and CDR2 as YFSETQ. The CDR3 sequence is 14 residues long. The CDR3 nucleotides read TGCGCCAGCAGACTGACAGGGCCCAATCAGCCCCAGCATTTT. Residues: CASRLTGPNQPQHF.

This clonotype was counted a few times. V and J are TRBV5-1 and TRBJ2-7; either TRBD1 or TRBD2 may supply D (5 bases each). V dropped 0 bases and J dropped 1 base, with 14 bases sitting between them. The CDR3 is 16 amino acids. Germline assignment: CDR1 SGHRS and CDR2 YFSETQ. The CDR3 DNA is TGCGCCAGCAGCTTGGGGGGACCAGCGAAATCCTACGAGCAGTACTTC. Its protein product is CASSLGGPAKSYEQYF. Combining the CDR3 with reference TRBV5-1 and TRBJ2-7 gives the whole variable domain KAGVTQTPRYLIKTRGQQVTLSCSPISGHRSVSWYQQTPGQGLQFLFEYFSETQRNKGNFPGRFSGRQFSNSRSEMNVSTLELGDSALYLCASSLGGPAKSYEQYFGPGTRLTVT.

V is TRBV15 and J is TRBJ1-4, with D unresolved. This CDR3 region has 13 residues. Germline V lookup: CDR1 LNHNV, CDR2 YYDKDF (reference sequence). V was cut by 0 bases and J by 9 bases, with 8 bases left in between. The CDR3 bases are TGTGCCACCAGCAGAGATCGACACAAAAAACTGTTTTTT. Protein product: CATSRDRHKKLFF. Combining the CDR3 with reference TRBV15 and TRBJ1-4 gives the whole variable domain DAMVIQNPRYQVTQFGKPVTLSCSQTLNHNVMYWYQQKSSQAPKLLFHYYDKDFNNEADTPDNFQSRRPNTSFCFLDIRSPGLGDTAMYLCATSRDRHKKLFFGSGTQLSVL.

The chain combines TRBV7-2 with TRBJ2-7; maybe TRBD1 (6 bases). Per germline, CDR1 SGHTA and CDR2 FQGNSA. V shed 8 bases and J shed 4 bases, with 15 bases lying between them. This CDR3 comprises 13 residues. The CDR3 loop reads CASGSRGNYEQYF. CDR3 nucleotides: TGTGCCAGCGGGTCAAGGGGGAATTACGAGCAGTACTTC.

This clonotype has just a few counts. This chain links TRBV3-1 with TRBJ2-7; 7 nucleotides align to TRBD2. The CDR3 covers 15 residues. The V gene end was trimmed by 2 bases and the J gene end by 7 bases; junction bases not matched to a gene: 11. Germline V gene sequence: CDR1 LGHDT, CDR2 YNNKEL (reference sequence). The CDR3 sequence is CASSQLSGAPGEQYF. In DNA form, the CDR3 reads TGTGCCAGCAGCCAACTGAGCGGGGCCCCGGGGGAGCAGTACTTC.

This clonotype was detected many times. V and J are TRBV20-1 and TRBJ1-4, with TRBD1 as a possible D gene (5 bases). Germline CDR1 DFQATT, CDR2 SNEGSKA (reference sequence). The CDR3 totals 11 residues. Trimming cost V 6 bases and J 8 bases, with 10 bases left between them. The chain's CDR3 is CSALGEEKLFF. The DNA of the CDR3 is TGCAGTGCCCTGGGGGAGGAAAAACTGTTTTTT.

This clonotype was counted a few times. The chain recombines TRBV6-5 with TRBJ1-6, with D unclear. The ends were cut back, 0 bases at V and 7 bases at J, with 10 bases in the middle. This CDR3 is built from 15 residues. The germline CDR1 and CDR2 sequences are MNHEY and SVGAGI. CDR3 bases: TGTGCCAGCAGTTACTCGGACCCACGGAATTCACCCCTCCACTTT. The encoded protein is CASSYSDPRNSPLHF.

In this sample, this clonotype turned up many times. CDR3 nucleotide sequence: TGTGCCAGCAGTAATCCCAGCGGCACAGATACGCAGTATTTT. It codes for CASSNPSGTDTQYF. This rearrangement joins TRBV12-3 or TRBV12-4 to TRBJ2-3, with no clear D. Trimming pared 5 bases from V and 1 base from J, leaving 10 bases between. The CDR3 sequence is 14 residues long.

The CDR3 spells CATSRDPGQQYYEQYF. The CDR3 DNA sequence: TGTGCCACCAGCAGAGATCCGGGACAGCAGTACTACGAGCAGTACTTC. V and J are TRBV15 and TRBJ2-7; TRBD1 agrees at 7 bases. CDR1 LNHNV and CDR2 YYDKDF come from the germline V gene (reference sequence). This CDR3 spans 16 amino acids. With 0 bases clipped from V and 3 bases from J, the junction kept 8 bases outside the gene matches.

The CDR3 coding sequence is TGTGCCATTAGGACTAGCGGGACTAAATACGAGCAGTACTTC. Its translation: CAIRTSGTKYEQYF. V gene TRBV10-3 combines with J gene TRBJ2-7; the match to TRBD2 covers 12 bases. This CDR3 region has 14 residues. Trimming removed 9 bases from V and 4 bases from J; junction bases left unmatched: 7. Germline values: CDR1 ENHRY, CDR2 SYGVKD.

CDR3 coding DNA: TGTGCCAGCAGCTTGTACAGTCAAGAGACCCAGTACTTC. Amino acids: CASSLYSQETQYF. This chain uses TRBV5-4 with TRBJ2-5; D gene ambiguous. The CDR3 has 13 residues. CDR1 and CDR2 (germline): SGHNT, YYREEE (reference sequence). Trimming cost V 1 base and J 2 bases, with 6 bases left between them.

The genes are TRBV6-5 and TRBJ1-1; D ambiguous. The CDR3 totals 14 residues. Trimming removed 0 bases at V and 5 bases at J, with 10 bases between. Germline CDR1 and CDR2: MNHEY and SVGAGI. In DNA, the CDR3 is TGTGCCAGCAGTTACTCGATCGGGGAGACTGAAGCTTTCTTT. Residues: CASSYSIGETEAFF.

This clonotype was counted ten times or more. The CDR3 DNA reads TGCAGCGTTGTAGCAGGGGTGGGAGACATTCAGTACTTC. Translation: CSVVAGVGDIQYF. This chain joins TRBV29-1 and TRBJ2-4; tentative D call: TRBD1 (6 bases). Germline V CDR1 and CDR2: SQVTM, ANQGSEA. The CDR3 has 13 amino acids. Between the trimmed V and J ends, which lost 4 bases and 8 bases, there was a span of 15 bases.

This clonotype was recorded many times. The chain couples TRBV20-1 to TRBJ1-6, with 7 bases that match TRBD1. J gave up 0 bases and V 1 base, and 3 bases lay outside the gene matches. The CDR3 extends over 16 amino acids. Germline CDR1 DFQATT, CDR2 SNEGSKA (reference sequence). This chain's CDR3 is CSARGSGGSYNSPLHF. The DNA for the CDR3 is TGCAGTGCTAGAGGTTCAGGGGGCTCCTATAATTCACCCCTCCACTTT.

The table lists this clonotype with a few counts. The chain links TRBV29-1 to TRBJ2-7; TRBD1 matches at 8 bases. CDR1 and CDR2 from the germline V gene are SQVTM and ANQGSEA. CDR3 length: 16 amino acids. Unmatched junction bases numbered 17, after V lost 1 base and J lost 9 bases. The CDR3 loop is CSVEARTGNGLWVQYF. The CDR3 nucleotides are TGCAGCGTTGAAGCTCGGACAGGGAACGGACTATGGGTGCAGTACTTC.

V and J are TRBV24-1 and TRBJ2-1, with TRBD1 identical over 10 bases. The CDR3 runs 16 residues. V lost 4 bases and J lost 1; bases outside the gene matches: 3. The germline V gene has CDR1 KGHDR and CDR2 SFDVKD. The chain's CDR3 is CATSDRTGGSYNEQFF. DNA for the CDR3: TGTGCCACCAGTGACAGGACAGGGGGGTCCTACAATGAGCAGTTCTTC.

This clonotype was observed a handful of times. V gene TRBV7-3 combines with J gene TRBJ2-3; TRBD2 agrees at 14 bases. The CDR3 has 17 amino acids. V gave up 2 bases and J gave up 4 bases; unmatched junction bases: 5. Looked up from germline, CDR1 is SGHTA and CDR2 is FQGTGA. Here the CDR3 DNA reads TGTGCCAGCAGCTTAGGGACTAGCGGGGGCACCTCAGATACGCAGTATTTT. It yields the protein CASSLGTSGGTSDTQYF.

The V and J genes are TRBV27 and TRBJ1-6; 7 nucleotides agree with TRBD1. V was clipped by 5 bases and J by 9 bases; unmatched bases: 7. CDR1 and CDR2 from the germline V gene are MNHEY and SMNVEV (reference sequence). The CDR3 length is 14 residues. CDR3 sequence reads: CASSRQGHPSPLHF. For the CDR3, the DNA is TGTGCCAGCAGTCGACAGGGACATCCTTCACCCCTCCACTTT.

The chain joins TRBV5-1 to TRBJ2-7, with 7 nucleotides matching TRBD2. Trimming at V came to 4 bases and at J to 3 bases, leaving 10 bases not matched to a gene. The germline V gene encodes CDR1 SGHRS and CDR2 YFSETQ. The CDR3 has 15 residues. The CDR3: CASSHDPGGIYEQYF. The CDR3 nucleotides are TGCGCCAGCAGCCACGACCCGGGGGGTATCTACGAGCAGTACTTC.

V and J are TRBV27 and TRBJ2-1; 9 nucleotides line up with TRBD2. Unmatched junction bases numbered 1, after V lost 4 bases and J lost 0 bases. Germline V gives CDR1 MNHEY, CDR2 SMNVEV (reference sequence). This CDR3 comprises 15 residues. CDR3 nucleotide sequence: TGTGCCAGCAGTTATAGCGGGAGCTCCTACAATGAGCAGTTCTTC. The encoded protein is CASSYSGSSYNEQFF.

This clonotype has only a few counts. The chain recombines TRBV10-3 with TRBJ2-5; no reliable D call. Trimming took 6 bases from V and 5 from J, leaving 13 bases between them. CDR3 length: 13 residues. CDR1 ENHRY and CDR2 SYGVKD come from the germline V gene. The CDR3 sequence is CAIRTTDPETQYF. The CDR3 DNA reads as TGTGCCATCAGGACCACTGACCCGGAGACCCAGTACTTC.

This clonotype was counted at least ten times. The chain carries TRBV7-9 and TRBJ2-3, with a possible D match to TRBD2 (7 bases). The ends were cut back, 4 bases at V and 5 bases at J, with 25 bases in the middle. The CDR3 is 18 amino acids. The germline gives CDR1 SEHNR, CDR2 FQNEAQ (reference sequence). The CDR3 loop is CASSSEGGQPRLVDTQYF. Here the CDR3 DNA reads TGTGCCAGCAGCTCCGAGGGGGGGCAACCTCGGCTTGTAGATACGCAGTATTTT.

This clonotype was counted at least ten times. V usage is TRBV7-9 and J usage is TRBJ1-2; TRBD1 agrees at 10 bases. Germline trimming cut 10 bases from V and 6 bases from J; bases unmatched to any gene: 5. The CDR3 spans 12 residues. Looked up from germline, CDR1 is SEHNR and CDR2 is FQNEAQ (reference sequence). The CDR3 reads CATSGQGDGYTF. CDR3 nucleotides: TGTGCCACTTCTGGACAGGGGGATGGCTACACCTTC.